This T cell receptor beta chain was found in a study of cytomegalovirus exposure and HLA in healthy donors. PCR employed 60 Vbeta and 13 Jbeta primers. Clones were sequenced by immunoSEQ multiplex PCR, and TCRdb holds only the in-frame ones, with some missing. This sample has approximately 240,000 clones, with 82% found just once. Whole-study findings and limits: The study labeled under 200 TCR beta chains cytomegalovirus-associated.

Trimming removed 4 bases from V and 1 base from J, with 17 bases in between. CDR1 and CDR2 from the germline V gene are SGHNT and YYREEE (reference sequence). This CDR3 is 16 amino acids long. To note about this clone: Its antigen remains unknown.

This chain links TRBV5-4 with TRBJ1-1, with D unclear. The source of this sequence is a woman between 35 and 50 years old in good health and CMV-seronegative. The sequencing input was PBMCs. In DNA, the CDR3 is TGTGCCAGCAGCCAGTACCACAGTGCGGGGAACACTGAAGCTTTCTTT. Protein: CASSQYHSAGNTEAFF.